This T cell receptor beta chain was recovered during a study of T cells in Graves' hyperthyroidism and ophthalmopathy. Regions amplified from RNA transcripts were the TCR beta CDR3 regions. When the TCR CDR3 underwent first-round RT-PCR, the HTBI primer set was used. TCRdb re-called the multiplex PCR reads with MiXCR, one entry per CDR3 protein. The sample has 600,000 to 700,000 distinct CDR3 sequences, approximately 42% seen once. Turning to this clonotype: A read error is likely, as this CDR3 ends without the conserved phenylalanine or tryptophan.

This sequence originates from an adult man with Graves' disease, either hyperthyroidism or ophthalmopathy (not recorded which). Sequencing was performed on peripheral blood or thyroid tissue (not recorded which).

The DNA of the CDR3 is TGTGCCAGCAGCTTCCCGGGACTAGCGGTCACCGGGGAGCTGTTTAGG. Translated, it gives CASSFPGLAVTGELFR. The chain carries TRBV7-9 and TRBJ2-2; TRBD2 matches 11 bases. Germline lookup yields CDR1 SEHNR and CDR2 FQNEAQ (reference sequence). The CDR3 consists of 16 residues. The junction had 4 bases not matched to a gene; V was cut back by 3 bases and J by 4 bases.